The 25 T cell receptor beta chains given below trace back to one sample, sequenced in a study of sequential checkpoint blockade in melanoma (dated by TCRdb to the late 2010s). The library was built by means of the immunoSEQ multiplex PCR assay. In TCRdb, the immuneACCESS table is reduced to in-frame sequences with V and J assigned. These tables do not hold every clone; where another copy was compared, an unresolved V gene accounts for under half, and the others remain unexplained. This sample lists some 22,000 clones; 80% to 90% were detected once. Together, the top ten hold roughly a tenth of the sample. The treatment or condition label of this sample denotes: randomized to nivolumab then ipilimumab (arm A) or the reverse (arm B). The input for sequencing was CD8+ T cells sorted from blood (inferred from file names), taken from a patient given nivolumab and ipilimumab in sequence. These receptors were obtained from a human donor with melanoma.

This clone has a handful of counts. The rearrangement joins TRBV5-1 to TRBJ1-2; 8 bases map to TRBD1. The CDR3 is made up of 15 amino acids. Germline CDR1 SGHRS, CDR2 YFSETQ. V was pared by 4 bases and J by 4 bases, with 9 bases of the junction left unmatched. The CDR3 region has the DNA TGCGCCAGCAGCCCTGAGACAGGGGCCGGCTATGGCTACACCTTC. Its protein is CASSPETGAGYGYTF.

The V call is TRBV10-2, the J call TRBJ1-2, with TRBD1 matching over 7 bases. The CDR3 consists of 18 residues. With 2 bases clipped from V and 5 bases from J, the junction kept 17 bases outside the gene matches. Germline V gives CDR1 WSHSY, CDR2 SAAADI. The CDR3 coding sequence is TGCGCCAGCAGTGAGCCACTAAACGAGACAGGGCGGTGGTATGGCTACACCTTC. Translation gives CASSEPLNETGRWYGYTF.

The rearrangement links TRBV30 to TRBJ2-2, with 7 positions matching TRBD2. Per germline, CDR1 GTSNPN and CDR2 SVGIG (reference sequence). The CDR3 contains 17 residues. V lost 2 bases and J lost 4; bases outside the gene matches: 13. Here the CDR3 DNA reads TGTGCCTGGAGTCCCGGGCGGGGGAGGTTTTTCACCGGGGAGCTGTTTTTT. It specifies CAWSPGRGRFFTGELFF. The full variable domain, with the rest looked up from reference TRBV30 and TRBJ2-2, is SQTIHQWPATLVQPVGSPLSLECTVEGTSNPNLYWYRQAAGRGLQLLFYSVGIGQISSEVPQNLSASRPQDRQFILSSKKLLLSDSGFYLCAWSPGRGRFFTGELFFGEGSRLTVL.

In its sample, this clone was seen a few times. The genes are TRBV2 and TRBJ1-5; TRBD1 matches 7 bases. Losses at the gene ends were 4 bases for V and 6 bases for J; bases not matched to a gene: 24. Germline-derived CDR1 and CDR2 are SNHLY and FYNNEI. The CDR3 is 20 residues long. CDR3 in amino acids: CASSGDPSTGFGGHSQPQHF. The CDR3 DNA reads as TGTGCCAGCAGTGGGGACCCATCGACAGGGTTTGGGGGCCATAGTCAGCCCCAGCATTTT.

This rearrangement joins TRBV29-1 to TRBJ2-5; TRBD1 is a possible D gene (7 bases). Germline-derived CDR1 and CDR2 are SQVTM and ANQGSEA. V lost 3 bases, J lost 9 bases, and 17 bases lay in between. This CDR3 has 13 residues. The CDR3 loop reads CSVDAGTAGAQYF. The CDR3, as DNA: TGCAGCGTTGACGCGGGGACAGCCGGTGCCCAGTACTTC.

In this sample, this clone turned up a few times. A far larger clone is only one base removed, so a read error is likely. The rearrangement uses TRBV4-2 and TRBJ2-7, with a possible D match to TRBD2 (5 bases). The germline V gene encodes CDR1 LGHNA and CDR2 YNFKEQ. Trimming cost V 0 bases and J 7 bases, with 7 bases left between them. This CDR3 comprises 12 residues. The CDR3 DNA sequence: TGTGCCAGCAGCCAAGATGGCGGGGAGCAGTACTTC. Translation gives CASSQDGGEQYF.

The chain uses TRBV2 and TRBJ2-4; 11 bases are a match to TRBD1. V shed 6 bases, J shed 2 bases, and the junction held 6 bases outside the gene matches. CDR1 is SNHLY and CDR2 is FYNNEI in the germline V gene. This CDR3 has 16 residues. Written as DNA, the CDR3 is TGTGCCAGCAGCCCCGGGACAGGGGGAACCAAAAACATTCAGTACTTC. Its translation is CASSPGTGGTKNIQYF. Drawing the rest from reference TRBV2 and TRBJ2-4, the complete variable domain is EPEVTQTPSHQVTQMGQEVILRCVPISNHLYFYWYRQILGQKVEFLVSFYNNEISEKSEIFDDQFSVERPDGSNFTLKIRSTKLEDSAMYFCASSPGTGGTKNIQYFGAGTRLSVL.

This chain connects TRBV6-5 to TRBJ2-1, with TRBD2 as a possible D gene (6 bases). The V and J ends lost 2 bases and 14 bases respectively, with 10 bases between them. The CDR3 contains 11 residues. Germline values: CDR1 MNHEY, CDR2 SVGAGI. CDR3 residues: CASSYGREEFF. CDR3 DNA: TGTGCCAGCAGTTACGGGCGGGAAGAGTTCTTC.

This chain links TRBV28 with TRBJ2-7, with 11 bases fitting TRBD1. The CDR3 has 14 residues. The ends lost 3 bases at V and 6 bases at J; junction bases unmatched: 4. Germline CDR1 reads MDHEN; CDR2 reads SYDVKM. Here the CDR3 reads CASSFRDRGVEQYF. The DNA of the CDR3 is TGTGCCAGCAGTTTTCGGGACAGGGGGGTCGAGCAGTACTTC.

J is TRBJ1-6 and V is TRBV13; no clear D gene. The V and J ends lost 1 base and 0 bases respectively, with 7 bases between them. Germline V gene data show CDR1 as PRHDT and CDR2 as FYEKMQ (reference sequence). The CDR3 totals 16 residues. The CDR3 loop reads CASSLVANSYNSPLHF. The CDR3 coding sequence is TGTGCCAGCAGCTTAGTGGCAAACTCCTATAATTCACCCCTCCACTTT.

This clone was picked up a small number of times. The chain combines TRBV29-1 with TRBJ2-2, with D tentatively TRBD1 (5 bases). Germline V gives CDR1 SQVTM, CDR2 ANQGSEA. The CDR3 has 13 residues. V lost 5 bases and J lost 3, with 10 bases in between. CDR3 in amino acids: CSVPDRHTGELFF. The CDR3 DNA follows: TGCAGCGTTCCAGACAGACACACCGGGGAGCTGTTTTTT.

In DNA, the CDR3 is TGTGCCAGCAGTGGAACGACTAGTGGGGCCAACGTCCTGACTTTC. This sequence encodes CASSGTTSGANVLTF. This sequence joins TRBV6-4 and TRBJ2-6; a possible D gene is TRBD2 (6 bases). V lost 4 bases and J lost 3, with 10 bases in between. CDR1 and CDR2 from the germline V gene are MRHNA and SNTAGT. The CDR3 extends over 15 amino acids.

The chain uses TRBV2 and TRBJ1-1; 8 bases align to TRBD1. In germline, CDR1 is SNHLY, CDR2 FYNNEI. The CDR3 loop spans 15 amino acids. After removal of 7 bases from V and 6 bases from J, the junction contained 13 bases not matched to a gene. The CDR3 DNA sequence: TGTGCCAGCAAAAGGTCCGCACAGGGGGAGTCTGAAGCTTTCTTT. Protein product: CASKRSAQGESEAFF.

CDR3 in amino acids: CASSPPDRGVNGGDTQYF. Written as DNA, the CDR3 is TGTGCCAGCTCACCACCCGACAGGGGAGTTAACGGTGGGGATACGCAGTATTTT. This rearrangement joins TRBV18 to TRBJ2-3, with 8 bases lining up with TRBD1. Germline-derived CDR1 and CDR2 are KGHSH and LQKENI. The CDR3 sequence is 18 residues long. Germline trimming cut 0 bases from V and 6 bases from J; bases unmatched to any gene: 14.

The V call is TRBV19, the J call TRBJ2-1; 8 bases agree with TRBD2. CDR1 and CDR2 (germline): LNHDA, SQIVND (reference sequence). The ends lost 3 bases at V and 7 bases at J; junction bases unmatched: 5. This CDR3 spans 14 amino acids. CDR3 residues: CASSIGGGGNEQFF. CDR3 bases: TGTGCCAGTAGTATCGGAGGCGGGGGGAATGAGCAGTTCTTC.

J is TRBJ1-2 and V is TRBV6-1, with a tentative D call TRBD1 (5 bases). The CDR3 has 15 residues. Deletions cut 2 bases from V and 1 base from J, with 11 bases between. Per the germline V gene, CDR1 is MNHNS and CDR2 is SASEGT. The CDR3 bases are TGTGCCAGCAGTGAAAAGGCGGGACGTAACTATGGCTACACCTTC. It encodes CASSEKAGRNYGYTF.

The chain links TRBV27 to TRBJ2-7; 7 bases match TRBD1. J gave up 2 bases and V 2 bases, and 3 bases lay outside the gene matches. This CDR3 is 14 amino acids long. Germline loops: CDR1 MNHEY, CDR2 SMNVEV (reference sequence). The CDR3, as DNA: TGTGCCAGCAGTTTACGGGACAGCGCCTACGAGCAGTACTTC. It is translated as CASSLRDSAYEQYF.

On this clone itself: Other DNA sequences within the sample encode an identical CDR3. The genes are TRBV9 and TRBJ1-4, with 7 bases lining up with TRBD1. Germline CDR1 and CDR2: SGDLS and YYNGEE. The length of the CDR3 is 16 residues. Trimming removed 1 base from V and 3 bases from J; junction bases left unmatched: 6. CDR3 nucleotide sequence: TGTGCCAGCAGCGTACTCCCGGGACAGTCTAATGAAAAACTGTTTTTT. It yields the protein CASSVLPGQSNEKLFF.

The CDR3 protein is CASSLVGQRARAGELFF. In nucleotides, the CDR3 is TGCGCCAGCAGCTTGGTGGGACAGCGAGCCAGGGCCGGGGAGCTGTTTTTT. The chain joins TRBV5-1 to TRBJ2-2, with 7 bases lining up with TRBD1. Germline loops: CDR1 SGHRS, CDR2 YFSETQ. There are 17 residues in the CDR3. J gave up 6 bases and V 0 bases, and 11 bases lay outside the gene matches.

The chain uses TRBV27 and TRBJ2-1; 10 nucleotides line up with TRBD1. The CDR3 runs to 17 residues. V shed 5 bases, J shed 3 bases, and the junction held 10 bases outside the gene matches. The germline gives CDR1 MNHEY, CDR2 SMNVEV (reference sequence). CDR3 coding DNA: TGTGCCAGCAGTAATTATAGGGACAGGGGCCTCTACAATGAGCAGTTCTTC. Amino acid sequence: CASSNYRDRGLYNEQFF.

The chain joins TRBV2 to TRBJ1-3; 9 nucleotides align to TRBD1. The CDR3 sequence is 17 residues long. Germline V gives CDR1 SNHLY, CDR2 FYNNEI. V shed 4 bases and J 6 bases; nucleotides not matched to a gene: 13. The CDR3: CASSVPGTGMGQNTIYF. The CDR3, as DNA: TGTGCCAGCAGTGTACCTGGGACAGGGATGGGTCAAAACACCATATATTTT.

This clone has just one count. This chain connects TRBV6-5 to TRBJ1-3, with D maybe TRBD1 (6 bases). This CDR3 comprises 15 residues. V lost 0 bases and J 2 bases, leaving 8 bases between the germline ends. Germline V gene data show CDR1 as MNHEY and CDR2 as SVGAGI. CDR3 coding DNA: TGTGCCAGCAGTTACTCACAGGGTCCTGGAAACACCATATATTTT. Encoded protein: CASSYSQGPGNTIYF.

The genes are TRBV10-1 and TRBJ2-1, with 11 bases identical to TRBD2. Germline lookup yields CDR1 WNHNN and CDR2 SYGVQD (reference sequence). The CDR3 is 14 residues long. The ends lost 6 bases at V and 8 bases at J; junction bases unmatched: 6. The CDR3 region has the DNA TGCGCCAGCAGCGGGACTAGCGGTGTCGATGAGCAGTTCTTC. Translating it yields CASSGTSGVDEQFF.

This chain connects TRBV30 to TRBJ2-5, with 7 bases lining up with TRBD1. Germline CDR1 is GTSNPN and CDR2 is SVGIG (reference sequence). The length of the CDR3 is 14 residues. V gave up 7 bases and J gave up 2 bases; unmatched junction bases: 10. Written as DNA, the CDR3 is TGTGCCTCTGCTGACCCGGACAGGCAAGAGACCCAGTACTTC. Protein product: CASADPDRQETQYF.

Comments on this clone: A much larger clonotype is one base distant, so this may be a read error. The chain uses TRBV4-1 and TRBJ2-7, with a possible D match to TRBD2 (5 bases). The CDR3 runs 13 residues. V was trimmed by 2 bases and J by 7 bases, leaving 12 bases between them. Germline V gives CDR1 MGHRA, CDR2 YSYEKL. DNA for the CDR3: TGCGCCAGCAGCCAAATTGAGGGTAGTGAGCAGTACTTC. Its protein is CASSQIEGSEQYF.